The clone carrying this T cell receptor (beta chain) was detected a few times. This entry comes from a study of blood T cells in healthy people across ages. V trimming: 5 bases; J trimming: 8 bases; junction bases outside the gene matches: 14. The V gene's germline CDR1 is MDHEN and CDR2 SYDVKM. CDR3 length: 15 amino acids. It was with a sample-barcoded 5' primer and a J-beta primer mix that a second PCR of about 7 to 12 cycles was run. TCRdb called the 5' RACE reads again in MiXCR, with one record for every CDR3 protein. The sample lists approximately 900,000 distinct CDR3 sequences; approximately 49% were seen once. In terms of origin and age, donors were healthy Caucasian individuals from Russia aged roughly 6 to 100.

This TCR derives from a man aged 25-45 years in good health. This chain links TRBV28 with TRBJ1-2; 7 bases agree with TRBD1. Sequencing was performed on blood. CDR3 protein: CASSPPQTGRKGYTF. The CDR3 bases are TGTGCCAGCAGTCCACCTCAGACAGGGCGTAAGGGCTACACCTTC.